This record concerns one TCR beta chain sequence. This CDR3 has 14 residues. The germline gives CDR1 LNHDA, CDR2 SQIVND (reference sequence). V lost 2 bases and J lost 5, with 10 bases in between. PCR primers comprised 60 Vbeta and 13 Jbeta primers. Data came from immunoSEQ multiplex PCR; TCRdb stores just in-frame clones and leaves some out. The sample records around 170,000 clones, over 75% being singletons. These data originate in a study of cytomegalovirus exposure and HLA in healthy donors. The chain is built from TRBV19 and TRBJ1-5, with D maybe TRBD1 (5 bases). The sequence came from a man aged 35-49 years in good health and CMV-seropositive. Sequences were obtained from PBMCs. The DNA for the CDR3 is TGTGCCAGTAGTATACTAGGGGACTATCAGCCCCAGCATTTT. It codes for CASSILGDYQPQHF.